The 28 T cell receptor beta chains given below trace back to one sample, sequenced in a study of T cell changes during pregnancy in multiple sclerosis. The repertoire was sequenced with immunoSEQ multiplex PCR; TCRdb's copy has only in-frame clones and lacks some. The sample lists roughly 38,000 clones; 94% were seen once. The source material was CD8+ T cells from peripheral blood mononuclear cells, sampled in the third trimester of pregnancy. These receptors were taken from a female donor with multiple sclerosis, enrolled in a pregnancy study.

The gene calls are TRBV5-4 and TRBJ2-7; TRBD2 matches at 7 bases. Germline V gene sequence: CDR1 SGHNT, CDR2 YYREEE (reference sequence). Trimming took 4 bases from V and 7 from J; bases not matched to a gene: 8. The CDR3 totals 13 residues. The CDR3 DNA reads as TGTGCCAGCAGCCCCCTGGGAGGGGAAGAGCAGTACTTC. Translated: CASSPLGGEEQYF.

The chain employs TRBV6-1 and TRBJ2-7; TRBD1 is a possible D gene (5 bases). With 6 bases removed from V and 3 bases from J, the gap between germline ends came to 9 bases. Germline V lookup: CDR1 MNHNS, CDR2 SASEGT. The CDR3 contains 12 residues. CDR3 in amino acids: CASSETDYEQYF. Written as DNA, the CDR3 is TGTGCCAGCAGCGAGACAGACTACGAGCAGTACTTC.

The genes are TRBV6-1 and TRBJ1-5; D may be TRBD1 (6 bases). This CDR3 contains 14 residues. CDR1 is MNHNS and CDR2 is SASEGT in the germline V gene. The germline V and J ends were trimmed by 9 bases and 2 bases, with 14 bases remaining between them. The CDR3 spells CASLDWTGNQPQHF. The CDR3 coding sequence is TGTGCCAGTTTGGATTGGACAGGCAATCAGCCCCAGCATTTT.

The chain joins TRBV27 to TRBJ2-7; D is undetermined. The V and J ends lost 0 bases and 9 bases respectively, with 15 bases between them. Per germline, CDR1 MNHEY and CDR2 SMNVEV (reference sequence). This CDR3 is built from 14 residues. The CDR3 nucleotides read TGTGCCAGCAGTTTATCGAATCCGCGTTCGGGGCAGTACTTC. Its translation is CASSLSNPRSGQYF.

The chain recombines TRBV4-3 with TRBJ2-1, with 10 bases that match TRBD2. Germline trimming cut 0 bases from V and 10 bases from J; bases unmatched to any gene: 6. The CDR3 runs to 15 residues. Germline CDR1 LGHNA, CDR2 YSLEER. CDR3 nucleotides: TGCGCCAGCAGCCAAGATAGGACTAGCGGCTTAGAGCAGTTCTTC. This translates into CASSQDRTSGLEQFF.

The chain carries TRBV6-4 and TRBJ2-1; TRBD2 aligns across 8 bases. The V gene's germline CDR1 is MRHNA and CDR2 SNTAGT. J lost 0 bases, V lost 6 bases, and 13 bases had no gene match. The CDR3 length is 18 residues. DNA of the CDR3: TGTGCCAGCAGAAACTCGCACAAAAGCGGGAGCTCCTACAATGAGCAGTTCTTC. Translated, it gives CASRNSHKSGSSYNEQFF.

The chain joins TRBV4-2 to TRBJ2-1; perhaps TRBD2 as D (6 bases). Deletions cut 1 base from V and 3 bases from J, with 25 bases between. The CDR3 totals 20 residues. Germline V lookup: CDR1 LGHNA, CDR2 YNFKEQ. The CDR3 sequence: CASSQAPAGRSRGDYNEQFF. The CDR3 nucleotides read TGTGCCAGCAGCCAAGCACCGGCGGGGCGGAGTAGAGGTGACTACAATGAGCAGTTCTTC.

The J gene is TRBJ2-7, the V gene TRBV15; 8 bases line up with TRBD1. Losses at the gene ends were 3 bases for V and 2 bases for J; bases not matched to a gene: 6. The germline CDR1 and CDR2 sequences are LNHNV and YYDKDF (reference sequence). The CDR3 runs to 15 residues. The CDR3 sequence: CATSRGTGGAYEQYF. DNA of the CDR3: TGTGCCACCAGCAGGGGAACAGGGGGTGCCTACGAGCAGTACTTC.

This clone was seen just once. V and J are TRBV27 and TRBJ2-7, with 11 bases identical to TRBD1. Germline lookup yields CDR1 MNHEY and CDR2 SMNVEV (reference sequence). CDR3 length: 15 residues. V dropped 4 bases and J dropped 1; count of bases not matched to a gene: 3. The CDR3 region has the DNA TGTGCCAGCAGTTACGGGACAGGGGGGTCCTACGAGCAGTACTTC. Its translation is CASSYGTGGSYEQYF.

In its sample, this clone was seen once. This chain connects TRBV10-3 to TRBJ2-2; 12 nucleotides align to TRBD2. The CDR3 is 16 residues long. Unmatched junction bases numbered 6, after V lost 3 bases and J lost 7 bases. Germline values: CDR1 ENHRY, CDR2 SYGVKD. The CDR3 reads CAISDPSGRANGELFF. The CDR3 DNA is TGTGCCATCAGTGACCCTAGCGGGAGGGCAAACGGGGAGCTGTTTTTT.

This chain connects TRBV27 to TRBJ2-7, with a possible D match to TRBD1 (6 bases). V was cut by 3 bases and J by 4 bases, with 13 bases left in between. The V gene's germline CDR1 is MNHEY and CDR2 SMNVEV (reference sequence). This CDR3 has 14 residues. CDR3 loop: CASSFYREGYEQYF. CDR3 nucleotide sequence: TGTGCCAGCAGTTTCTACAGGGAAGGGTACGAGCAGTACTTC.

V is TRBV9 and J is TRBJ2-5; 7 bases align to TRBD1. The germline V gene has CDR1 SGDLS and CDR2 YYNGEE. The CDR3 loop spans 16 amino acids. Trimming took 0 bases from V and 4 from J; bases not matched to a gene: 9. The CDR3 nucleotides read TGTGCCAGCAGCGTAGCTAGACAGGGTGGGGTAGAGACCCAGTACTTC. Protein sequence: CASSVARQGGVETQYF. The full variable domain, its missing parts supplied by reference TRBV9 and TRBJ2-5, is DSGVTQTPKHLITATGQRVTLRCSPRSGDLSVYWYQQSLDQGLQFLIQYYNGEERAKGNILERFSAQQFPDLHSELNLSSLELGDSALYFCASSVARQGGVETQYFGPGTRLLVL.

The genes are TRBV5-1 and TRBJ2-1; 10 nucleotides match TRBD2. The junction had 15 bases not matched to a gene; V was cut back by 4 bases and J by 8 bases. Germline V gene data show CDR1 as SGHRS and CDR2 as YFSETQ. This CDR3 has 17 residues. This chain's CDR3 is CASSPRASGSEFHEQFF. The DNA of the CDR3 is TGCGCCAGCAGCCCTCGGGCTAGCGGGAGTGAATTTCATGAGCAGTTCTTC. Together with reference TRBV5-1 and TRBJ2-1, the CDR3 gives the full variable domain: KAGVTQTPRYLIKTRGQQVTLSCSPISGHRSVSWYQQTPGQGLQFLFEYFSETQRNKGNFPGRFSGRQFSNSRSEMNVSTLELGDSALYLCASSPRASGSEFHEQFFGPGTRLTVL.

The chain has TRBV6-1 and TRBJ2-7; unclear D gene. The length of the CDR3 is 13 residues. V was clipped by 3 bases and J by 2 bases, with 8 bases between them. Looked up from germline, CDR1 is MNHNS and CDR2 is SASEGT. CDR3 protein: CASSEAQTYEQYF. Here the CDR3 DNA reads TGTGCCAGCAGTGAGGCTCAGACCTACGAGCAGTACTTC.

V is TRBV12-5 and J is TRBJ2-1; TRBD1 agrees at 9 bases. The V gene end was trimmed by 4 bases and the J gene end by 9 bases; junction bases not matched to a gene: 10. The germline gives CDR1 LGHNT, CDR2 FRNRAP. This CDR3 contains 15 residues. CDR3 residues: CASGSGQGRYAEQFF. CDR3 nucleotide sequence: TGTGCTAGTGGTTCGGGACAGGGTCGCTACGCTGAGCAGTTCTTC.

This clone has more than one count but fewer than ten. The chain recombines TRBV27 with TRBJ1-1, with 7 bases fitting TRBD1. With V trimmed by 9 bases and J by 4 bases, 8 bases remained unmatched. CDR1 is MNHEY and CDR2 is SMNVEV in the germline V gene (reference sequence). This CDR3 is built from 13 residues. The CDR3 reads CASRTGRVTEAFF. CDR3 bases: TGTGCCAGTAGGACAGGTCGGGTCACTGAAGCTTTCTTT.

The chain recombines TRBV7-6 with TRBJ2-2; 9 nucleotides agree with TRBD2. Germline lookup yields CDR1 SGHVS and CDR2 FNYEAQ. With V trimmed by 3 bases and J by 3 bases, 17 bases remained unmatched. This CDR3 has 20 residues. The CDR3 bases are TGTGCCAGCAGCTTCTCCGCCGGGACTAGCAATTTCGGGGACACCGGGGAGCTGTTTTTT. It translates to CASSFSAGTSNFGDTGELFF.

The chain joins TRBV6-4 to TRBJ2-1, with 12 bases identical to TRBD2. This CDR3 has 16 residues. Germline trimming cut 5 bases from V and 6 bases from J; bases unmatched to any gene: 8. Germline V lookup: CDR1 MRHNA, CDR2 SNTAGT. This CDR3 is CASSTSGTSGFNEQFF. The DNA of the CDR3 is TGTGCCAGCAGTACTTCCGGGACTAGCGGGTTCAATGAGCAGTTCTTC.

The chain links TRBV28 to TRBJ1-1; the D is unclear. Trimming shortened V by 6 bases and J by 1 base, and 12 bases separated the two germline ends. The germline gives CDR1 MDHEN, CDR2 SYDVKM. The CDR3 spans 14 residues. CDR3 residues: CASREGYGNTEAFF. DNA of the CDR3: TGTGCCAGCAGGGAGGGCTATGGGAACACTGAAGCTTTCTTT.

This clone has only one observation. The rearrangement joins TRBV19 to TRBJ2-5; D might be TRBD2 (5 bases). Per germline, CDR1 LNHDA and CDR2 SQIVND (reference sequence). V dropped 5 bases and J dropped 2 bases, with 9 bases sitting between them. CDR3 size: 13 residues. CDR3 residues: CASSGWEQETQYF. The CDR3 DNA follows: TGTGCCAGTAGTGGCTGGGAGCAAGAGACCCAGTACTTC.

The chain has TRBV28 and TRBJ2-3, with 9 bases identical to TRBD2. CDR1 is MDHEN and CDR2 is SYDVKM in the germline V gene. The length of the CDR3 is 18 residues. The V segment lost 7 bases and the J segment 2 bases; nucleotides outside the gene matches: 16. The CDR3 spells CASTATWASGTATDTQYF. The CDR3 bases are TGTGCCAGCACTGCGACCTGGGCTAGCGGGACAGCCACAGATACGCAGTATTTT.

CDR3 DNA sequence: TGTGCCAGCAGTTTTGGCCAGGCACTGGGCAATGAGCAGTTCTTC. Translation gives CASSFGQALGNEQFF. This chain joins TRBV28 and TRBJ2-1; D ambiguous. The V end was cut by 3 bases, the J end by 6 bases, with 15 bases between. The V gene's germline CDR1 is MDHEN and CDR2 SYDVKM. The CDR3 loop spans 15 amino acids.

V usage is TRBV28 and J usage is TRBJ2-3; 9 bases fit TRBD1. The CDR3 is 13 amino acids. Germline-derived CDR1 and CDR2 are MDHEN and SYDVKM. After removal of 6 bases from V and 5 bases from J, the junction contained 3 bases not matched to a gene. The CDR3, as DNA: TGTGCCAGCAGCCACAGGGGGCGAGATACGCAGTATTTT. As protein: CASSHRGRDTQYF.

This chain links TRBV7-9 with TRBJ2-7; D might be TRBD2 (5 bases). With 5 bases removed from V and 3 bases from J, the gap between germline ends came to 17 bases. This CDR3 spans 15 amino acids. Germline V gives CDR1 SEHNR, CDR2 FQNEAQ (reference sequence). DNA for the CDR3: TGTGCCAGCAGCCCCCGGACCGCCGGGGACTACGAGCAGTACTTC. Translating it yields CASSPRTAGDYEQYF.

The CDR3 protein is CSVIPPAGPQETQYF. CDR3 DNA: TGCAGCGTTATACCGCCAGCAGGGCCCCAAGAGACCCAGTACTTC. The rearrangement joins TRBV29-1 to TRBJ2-5; maybe TRBD1 (5 bases). The CDR3 spans 15 residues. The V gene lost 5 bases and the J gene lost 1 base, with 17 bases spanning the gap. CDR1 is SQVTM and CDR2 is ANQGSEA in the germline V gene.

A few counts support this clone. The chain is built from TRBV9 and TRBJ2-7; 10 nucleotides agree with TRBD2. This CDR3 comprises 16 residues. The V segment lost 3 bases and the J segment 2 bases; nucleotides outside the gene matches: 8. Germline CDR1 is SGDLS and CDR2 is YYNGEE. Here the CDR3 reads CASSAQKGTSAYEQYF. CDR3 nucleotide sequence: TGTGCCAGCAGCGCCCAAAAGGGGACTAGCGCCTACGAGCAGTACTTC.

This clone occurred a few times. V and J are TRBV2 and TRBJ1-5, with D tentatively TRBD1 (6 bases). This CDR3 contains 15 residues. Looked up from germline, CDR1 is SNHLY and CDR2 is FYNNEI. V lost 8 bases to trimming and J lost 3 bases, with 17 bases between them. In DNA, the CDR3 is TGTGCCAGCCTAGGACAGCCGTACACCAATCAGCCCCAGCATTTT. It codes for CASLGQPYTNQPQHF.

Written as DNA, the CDR3 is TGTGCCAGCAGCCCCACCCGGTCTAGCGGGATCCGAGGGGAGCAGTACTTC. This gives the protein CASSPTRSSGIRGEQYF. This rearrangement joins TRBV27 to TRBJ2-7; 9 positions match TRBD2. The V segment lost 6 bases and the J segment 7 bases; nucleotides outside the gene matches: 19. The CDR3 is made up of 17 amino acids. Per the germline V gene, CDR1 is MNHEY and CDR2 is SMNVEV (reference sequence).